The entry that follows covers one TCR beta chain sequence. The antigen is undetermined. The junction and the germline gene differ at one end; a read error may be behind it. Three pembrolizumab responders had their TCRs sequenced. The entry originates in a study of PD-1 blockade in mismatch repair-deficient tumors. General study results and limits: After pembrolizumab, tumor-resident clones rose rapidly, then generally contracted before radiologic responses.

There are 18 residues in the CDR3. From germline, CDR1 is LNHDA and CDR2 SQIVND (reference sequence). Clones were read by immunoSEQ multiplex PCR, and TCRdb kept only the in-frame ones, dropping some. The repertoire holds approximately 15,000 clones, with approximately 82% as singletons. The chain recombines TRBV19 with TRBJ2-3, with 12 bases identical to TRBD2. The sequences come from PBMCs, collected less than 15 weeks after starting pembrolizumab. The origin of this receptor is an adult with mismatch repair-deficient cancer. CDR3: CASSIGLAGDRFTNTQYF. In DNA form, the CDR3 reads TGTGCCAGTAGTATAGGACTAGCGGGAGACCGGTTCACAAATACGCAGTATTTT.